This passage covers 27 T cell receptor beta chains from one sample sequenced in a study of T cells in Graves' hyperthyroidism and ophthalmopathy. Template material for amplifying TCR beta CDR3 regions consisted of RNA transcripts. Initially, a first-round RT-PCR of the TCR CDR3 employed the HTBI primer set. TCRdb re-derived calls from the multiplex PCR reads in MiXCR, one entry per CDR3 protein. The sample records nearly 750,000 distinct CDR3 sequences, around a third being singletons. Sequenced sample: blood. These receptors were taken from a woman aged 40 to 50 with Graves' hyperthyroidism.

This clonotype has only a few counts. The V gene is TRBV5-1, the J gene TRBJ2-7, with TRBD2 identical over 8 bases. The CDR3 sequence is 12 residues long. CDR1 and CDR2 (germline): SGHRS, YFSETQ. Trimming cost V 5 bases and J 7 bases; bases outside gene matches: 5. CDR3 loop: CASRNKRGEQYF. CDR3 in DNA: TGCGCCAGCAGGAATAAGCGGGGGGAGCAGTACTTC.

This chain joins TRBV7-9 and TRBJ1-3; no clear D gene. V was shortened by 6 bases and J by 7 bases, with 10 bases between the two germline ends. The germline CDR1 and CDR2 sequences are SEHNR and FQNEAQ (reference sequence). This CDR3 is built from 12 residues. The CDR3 sequence is CASRARMNTIYF. The CDR3 DNA sequence: TGTGCCAGCAGGGCCCGAATGAACACCATATATTTT.

This clonotype was seen repeatedly, ten times or more. The rearrangement links TRBV4-2 to TRBJ1-3; no firm D call. The V and J ends lost 0 bases and 0 bases respectively, with 3 bases between them. Germline-derived CDR1 and CDR2 are LGHNA and YNFKEQ. The CDR3 covers 14 residues. The CDR3 here is CASSQEGSGNTIYF. The CDR3 DNA sequence: TGTGCCAGCAGCCAAGAGGGCTCTGGAAACACCATATATTTT.

This clonotype was seen many times. This sequence joins TRBV7-9 and TRBJ1-1; 7 positions agree with TRBD1. The CDR3 covers 13 residues. Germline V gives CDR1 SEHNR, CDR2 FQNEAQ (reference sequence). Trimming took 5 bases from V and 3 from J; bases not matched to a gene: 3. DNA of the CDR3: TGTGCCAGCAGCCTGACAGGGTACACTGAAGCTTTCTTT. It translates to CASSLTGYTEAFF.

The V and J genes are TRBV10-3 and TRBJ2-7; 7 nucleotides line up with TRBD1. With the DNA end fitting TRBJ2-4 better, the J assignment may be wrong. This CDR3 is built from 16 residues. CDR1 and CDR2 from the germline V gene are ENHRY and SYGVKD. The CDR3 coding sequence is TGTGCCATCAGTGAGTCAAGACAGGGCTTGCGAAACATTCAGTACTTC. This codes for CAISESRQGLRNIQYF.

This clonotype occurred many times. This chain links TRBV7-2 with TRBJ1-6; 7 positions agree with TRBD1. CDR1 is SGHTA, CDR2 FQGNSA, per germline. The CDR3 length is 15 residues. V was pared by 4 bases and J by 8 bases, with 8 bases of the junction left unmatched. CDR3 nucleotides: TGTGCCAGCAGCTACAGGGGAGGTTTGGATTCACCCCTCCACTTT. This sequence encodes CASSYRGGLDSPLHF.

This clonotype was observed a few times. This chain uses TRBV5-1 with TRBJ2-1, with 9 nucleotides matching TRBD2. The CDR3 loop spans 13 amino acids. CDR1 is SGHRS and CDR2 is YFSETQ in the germline V gene. With 4 bases clipped from V and 6 bases from J, the junction kept 2 bases outside the gene matches. CDR3 amino acids: CASSRGGGNEQFF. CDR3 nucleotide sequence: TGCGCCAGCAGCCGCGGGGGGGGCAATGAGCAGTTCTTC.

This clonotype has at least ten counts. The CDR3 here is CAIRGQGRDEAFF. In DNA form, the CDR3 reads TGTGCCATCAGGGGACAGGGGCGGGATGAAGCTTTCTTT. The V gene is TRBV10-3, the J gene TRBJ1-1, with 10 nucleotides matching TRBD1. The CDR3 consists of 13 residues. CDR1 ENHRY and CDR2 SYGVKD come from the germline V gene. Trimming cost V 6 bases and J 7 bases; bases outside gene matches: 5.

This clonotype showed up just once. Mismatch with germline at one junction end may stem from a read error. The chain uses TRBV20-1 and TRBJ2-7, with 10 bases lining up with TRBD1. The CDR3 is made up of 12 amino acids. Germline lookup yields CDR1 DFQATT and CDR2 SNEGSKA (reference sequence). The CDR3 is CSGRQGANERYF. The CDR3 DNA follows: TGCAGCGGTCGACAGGGGGCTAACGAGCGGTACTTC.

This clonotype has at least ten counts. Germline is not matched at one junction end, which may reflect a read error. V is TRBV7-2 and J is TRBJ2-7, with 10 bases lining up with TRBD1. Germline-derived CDR1 and CDR2 are SGHTA and FQGNSA. The CDR3 has 16 residues. The CDR3 here is CASSRDRQGAPYEQYF. CDR3 nucleotides: TGCGCCAGCAGCCGAGATCGACAGGGGGCACCCTACGAGCAGTACTTC.

This clonotype was found once. A read error is likely, as this CDR3 ends without the conserved phenylalanine or tryptophan. The DNA is left out, because the CDR3 cannot be placed on it with certainty; the CDR3 is given as TCRdb lists it. The chain is built from TRBV6-5 and TRBJ1-2; the table's D call TRBD1 went unverified against the DNA. The CDR3 is 12 amino acids in total, end residues counted. The V gene's germline CDR1 is MNHEY and CDR2 SVGAGI. CDR3 loop: CASSQPGTAGTL.

This clonotype showed up just a few times. The rearrangement links TRBV19 to TRBJ1-1; D is ambiguous. Trimming removed 9 bases from V and 0 bases from J, with 14 bases in between. Per the germline V gene, CDR1 is LNHDA and CDR2 is SQIVND (reference sequence). The CDR3 totals 14 residues. CDR3: CASSFTAVNTEAFF. Here the CDR3 DNA reads TGTGCCAGCAGTTTTACAGCAGTGAACACTGAAGCTTTCTTT.

This chain connects TRBV5-8 to TRBJ2-6, with D unresolved. V was pared by 4 bases and J by 1 base, with 18 bases between. The CDR3 totals 18 residues. Germline loops: CDR1 SGHTS, CDR2 YDEGEE. The CDR3 is CASSDRTRILSGANVLTF. CDR3 DNA sequence: TGTGCCAGCAGCGACCGAACCCGGATCCTATCTGGGGCCAACGTCCTGACTTTC.

The chain recombines TRBV7-2 with TRBJ1-6; 9 positions match TRBD1. Germline-derived CDR1 and CDR2 are SGHTA and FQGNSA. The J segment lost 7 bases and the V segment lost 5 bases, leaving 9 bases of the junction unmatched. The CDR3 runs to 16 residues. The CDR3 loop reads CASSLRTGTGNSPLHF. The DNA of the CDR3 is TGTGCCAGCAGCCTTCGAACCGGGACAGGGAATTCACCCCTCCACTTT. The complete variable domain, with remaining parts taken from reference TRBV7-2 and TRBJ1-6, reads GAGVSQSPSNKVTEKGKDVELRCDPISGHTALYWYRQSLGQGLEFLIYFQGNSAPDKSGLPSDRFSAERTGGSVSTLTIQRTQQEDSAVYLCASSLRTGTGNSPLHFGNGTRLTVT.

In this sample, this clonotype turned up a few times. Germline is not matched at one junction end, which may reflect a read error. J is TRBJ2-2 and V is TRBV6-4; D gene uncertain. Germline values: CDR1 MRHNA, CDR2 SNTAGT. This CDR3 has 13 amino acids. In DNA, the CDR3 is TGTGCCAGCAGTGACTCGAACGCCGGGGAGCTGTTTTTT. This sequence encodes CASSDSNAGELFF.

This clonotype occurred many times. This sequence joins TRBV29-1 and TRBJ1-1; D call uncertain. CDR3 length equals 11 residues. CDR1 and CDR2 from the germline V gene are SQVTM and ANQGSEA. Trimming pared 5 bases from V and 1 base from J, leaving 5 bases between. CDR3 bases: TGCAGCGTTTTCTCGAACACTGAAGCTTTCTTT. Amino acid sequence: CSVFSNTEAFF.

The rearrangement links TRBV7-6 to TRBJ2-5, with TRBD1 identical over 9 bases. The V segment lost 1 base and the J segment 5 bases; nucleotides outside the gene matches: 14. This CDR3 contains 18 residues. Germline loops: CDR1 SGHVS, CDR2 FNYEAQ. The CDR3 sequence: CASSLGGLATGGFETQYF. The CDR3, as DNA: TGTGCCAGCAGCTTAGGCGGGCTTGCGACAGGGGGTTTTGAGACCCAGTACTTC. Complete variable domain (other parts from reference TRBV7-6 and TRBJ2-5): GAGVSQSPRYKVTKRGQDVALRCDPISGHVSLYWYRQALGQGPEFLTYFNYEAQQDKSGLPNDRFSAERPEGSISTLTIQRTEQRDSAMYRCASSLGGLATGGFETQYFGPGTRLLVL.

As to this clonotype: Sequence at one end of the junction differs from germline and may be a read error. The genes are TRBV5-1 and TRBJ1-1, with 7 bases matching TRBD1. The CDR3 sequence is 14 residues long. Germline lookup yields CDR1 SGHRS and CDR2 YFSETQ. The CDR3 here is CASSTSRGAAEAFF. The CDR3 nucleotides read TGTGCCAGCAGCACGTCCAGGGGGGCCGCTGAAGCTTTCTTT.

This chain links TRBV7-8 with TRBJ2-3; no clear D gene. The CDR3 extends over 16 amino acids. V lost 2 bases to trimming and J lost 5 bases, with 17 bases between them. The germline V gene encodes CDR1 SGHVS and CDR2 FQNEAQ. The DNA of the CDR3 is TGTGCCAGCAGCTTACTCGCGGACGCCCGAGAAGATACGCAGTATTTT. Residues: CASSLLADAREDTQYF.

This clonotype showed up many times. CDR3: CASSLTSGIDTEAFF. The CDR3 nucleotides read TGTGCCAGCAGCTTAACGTCGGGTATCGACACTGAAGCTTTCTTT. This chain joins TRBV7-3 and TRBJ1-1; D gene uncertain. The CDR3 is made up of 15 amino acids. Trimming removed 0 bases from V and 3 bases from J, with 11 bases in between. Germline loops: CDR1 SGHTA, CDR2 FQGTGA.

The chain has TRBV19 and TRBJ1-5, with 7 positions matching TRBD1. This CDR3 comprises 13 residues. Germline CDR1 and CDR2: LNHDA and SQIVND (reference sequence). V was clipped by 7 bases and J by 5 bases; unmatched bases: 5. DNA for the CDR3: TGTGCCAGTATAGGGACAGAATATCAGCCCCAGCATTTT. This sequence encodes CASIGTEYQPQHF.

With regard to this clonotype: The junction departs from the called germline gene at one end, perhaps through a read error. V is TRBV19 and J is TRBJ2-7; D unresolved. The CDR3 totals 12 residues. From germline, CDR1 is LNHDA and CDR2 SQIVND (reference sequence). CDR3 amino acids: CASSMQSGSQNF. For the CDR3, the DNA is TGTGCCAGTAGTATGCAATCGGGCTCCCAGAACTTC.

The chain has TRBV15 and TRBJ1-2; unclear D gene. With 5 bases removed from V and 4 bases from J, the gap between germline ends came to 20 bases. CDR3 length: 16 amino acids. Germline assignment: CDR1 LNHNV and CDR2 YYDKDF (reference sequence). This chain's CDR3 is CATSPQRTSWGYGYTF. The CDR3 region has the DNA TGTGCCACCAGCCCCCAAAGGACCTCTTGGGGCTATGGCTACACCTTC.

This sequence joins TRBV24-1 and TRBJ2-5, with 9 nucleotides matching TRBD1. The J call may be incorrect, as the DNA end agrees better with TRBJ2-1. From germline, CDR1 is KGHDR and CDR2 SFDVKD. The CDR3 is made up of 12 amino acids. This CDR3 is CATSDADRGQFF. As DNA, the CDR3 is TGTGCCACCAGTGATGCGGACAGGGGGCAGTTCTTC.

J is TRBJ1-1 and V is TRBV7-2; D is uncertain. In germline, CDR1 is SGHTA, CDR2 FQGNSA. Trimming cost V 6 bases and J 11 bases, with 19 bases left between them. CDR3 size: 13 residues. CDR3 sequence reads: CASSKAAPPRAFF. The CDR3 coding sequence is TGTGCCAGCAGTAAGGCGGCGCCCCCGAGGGCTTTCTTT.

The sample holds many counts of this clonotype. V usage is TRBV3-1 and J usage is TRBJ2-5, with unresolved D. The CDR3 spans 14 residues. V dropped 0 bases and J dropped 1 base, with 6 bases sitting between them. CDR1 is LGHDT and CDR2 is YNNKEL in the germline V gene (reference sequence). CDR3 sequence (DNA): TGTGCCAGCAGCCAAGACACAGCCCAAGAGACCCAGTACTTC. Translating it yields CASSQDTAQETQYF.

In its sample, this clonotype was seen many times. The genes are TRBV6-6 and TRBJ1-5; no reliable D call. CDR1 is MNHNY, CDR2 SVGAGI, per germline (reference sequence). The CDR3 consists of 13 residues. Trimming stripped 5 bases from V and 3 bases from J, with 8 bases between. CDR3 nucleotides: TGTGCCAGCAGTCGCGCAGTCAATCAGCCCCAGCATTTT. Protein product: CASSRAVNQPQHF.